This T cell receptor (beta chain) appears in the sequencing data of a study of cytomegalovirus exposure and HLA in healthy donors. The donors belonged to the approximately 120-subject validation cohort, separate from the roughly 720-subject first cohort. The repertoire was sequenced with immunoSEQ multiplex PCR; TCRdb's copy has only in-frame clones and lacks some. The data show around 190,000 clones, about 81% seen once. Only one count was recorded for this clone. Its specificity is unknown. Study-wide findings and caveats: In vitro experiments confirmed that three CMV-associated chains were specific for CMV antigens. TCR beta chains numbering some 160 were designated cytomegalovirus-associated.

In germline, CDR1 is MNHNS, CDR2 SASEGT. J was trimmed by 2 bases and V by 4 bases; bases with no gene match: 6. The CDR3 sequence is 15 residues long. Sequencing was done on a sample of PBMCs. This sequence joins TRBV6-1 and TRBJ2-3; TRBD1 aligns across 7 bases. The TCR was taken from a woman aged 25 to 39 in good health and CMV-seronegative. The CDR3 DNA reads as TGTGCCAGCAGTGGGTACAGGGGTCTCACAGATACGCAGTATTTT. Protein: CASSGYRGLTDTQYF.